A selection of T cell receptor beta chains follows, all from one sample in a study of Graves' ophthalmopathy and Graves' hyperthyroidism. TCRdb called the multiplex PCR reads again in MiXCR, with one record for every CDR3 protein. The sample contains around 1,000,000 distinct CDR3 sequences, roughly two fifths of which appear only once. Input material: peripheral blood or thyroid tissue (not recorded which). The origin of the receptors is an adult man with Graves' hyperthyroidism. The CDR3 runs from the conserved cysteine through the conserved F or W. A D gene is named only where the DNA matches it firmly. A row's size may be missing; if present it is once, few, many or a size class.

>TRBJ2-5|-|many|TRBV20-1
TGCAGTGCTCAGGGGGAGACCCAGTACTTC
CSAQGETQYF
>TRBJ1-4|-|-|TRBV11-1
TGTGCCAGCAGCGCACGACCTGGACATCCGAGGGAAAAACTGTTTTTT
CASSARPGHPREKLFF
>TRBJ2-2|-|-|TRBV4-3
TGCGCCAGCAGCCAAGATAAACAGGGATGGACCGGGGAGCTGTTTTTT
CASSQDKQGWTGELFF
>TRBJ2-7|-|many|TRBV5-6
TGTGCCAGCAGCTTGGGGCCGTCAGACGAGCAGTACTTC
CASSLGPSDEQYF
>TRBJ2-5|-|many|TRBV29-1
TGCAGCGTTGTTCGTCGGGAAGAGACCCAGTACTTC
CSVVRREETQYF
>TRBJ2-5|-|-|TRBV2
TGTGCCAGCAGTTCCACGACAAGGGGCGGTGTGGACCAAGAGACCCAGTACTTC
CASSSTTRGGVDQETQYF
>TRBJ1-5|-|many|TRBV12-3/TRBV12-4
TGTGCCAGCGAGAAAGACGGGCGCAGCAATCAGCCCCAGCATTTT
CASEKDGRSNQPQHF
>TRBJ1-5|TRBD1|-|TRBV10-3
TGTGCCATCAGTGCCGCCCAGGGGGGGGGGGGGCCCCAGCATTTT
CAISAAQGGGGPQHF
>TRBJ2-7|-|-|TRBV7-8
TGTGCCAGCAGCTTAGCGCAGACAGACGAGCAGTACTTC
CASSLAQTDEQYF
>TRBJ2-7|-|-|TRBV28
TGTGCCAGCAGACGTTCCTGGGGGGACTACGAGCAGTACTTC
CASRRSWGDYEQYF
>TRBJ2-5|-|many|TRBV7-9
TGTGCCAGCAGCAACTTCAGGGATGGGGACGACCAAGAGACCCAGTACTTC
CASSNFRDGDDQETQYF
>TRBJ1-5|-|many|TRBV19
TGTGCCACTAAGAAAGGGCATCAGCCCCAGCATTTT
CATKKGHQPQHF
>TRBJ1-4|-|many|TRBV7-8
TGTGCCAGCAGCGTTTCAGGGTATTCAGATGAAAAACTGTTTTTT
CASSVSGYSDEKLFF
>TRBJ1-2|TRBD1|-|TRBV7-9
TGTGCCAGCGCGACCGGGACAGGGGCCTATGGCTACACCTTC
CASATGTGAYGYTF
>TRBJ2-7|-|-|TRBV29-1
TGCAGCGTTGGAGACAGCTCCTACGAGCAGCACTTC
CSVGDSSYEQHF
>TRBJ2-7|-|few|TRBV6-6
TGTGCCAGCAGTTACTCGATCGTATACGAGCAGTACTTC
CASSYSIVYEQYF
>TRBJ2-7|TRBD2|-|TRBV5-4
TGTGCCAGCAGCCCCGCGGGGACTAGCGGGAGTTACGACGAGCAGTACTTC
CASSPAGTSGSYDEQYF
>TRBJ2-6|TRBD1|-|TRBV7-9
TGTGCCAGCAGCTACAGGGGGAACTACGTCCTGACTTTC
CASSYRGNYVLTF
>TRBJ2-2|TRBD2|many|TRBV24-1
TGTGCCACCAGTGCCCCTAAGGGAGGGGCGAACACCGGGGAGCTGTTTTTT
CATSAPKGGANTGELFF
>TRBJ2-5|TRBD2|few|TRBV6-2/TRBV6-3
TGTGCCAGCAGTTACTCGATTTATGCTAGCGGGGGCCAAGAGACCCAGTACTTC
CASSYSIYASGGQETQYF
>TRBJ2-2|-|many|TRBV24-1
TGTGCCACCAGTGAAGCCGGGGGTTCGTGGACCGGGGAGCTGTTTTTT
CATSEAGGSWTGELFF
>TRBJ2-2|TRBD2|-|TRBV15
TGTGCCACCAGCAGAGTTTCGGGACTAGAGAACACCGGGGAGCTGTTTTTT
CATSRVSGLENTGELFF
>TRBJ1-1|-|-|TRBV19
TGTGCCAGTAGTATCCAGGGATCTATGAACACTGAAGCTTTCTTT
CASSIQGSMNTEAFF
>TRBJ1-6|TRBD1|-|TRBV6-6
TGTGCCAGCAGTTACCAGGGACAGGGGTTGGATTCACCCCTCCACTTT
CASSYQGQGLDSPLHF
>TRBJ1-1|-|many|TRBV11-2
TGTGCCAGCAGCATTTTCAACACTGAAGCTTTCTTT
CASSIFNTEAFF
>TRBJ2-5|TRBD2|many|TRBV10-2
TGCGCCAGCAAGACTAGCGGGGTACAAGAGACCCAGTACTTC
CASKTSGVQETQYF
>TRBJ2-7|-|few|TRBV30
TGTGCCTGGAGTGTCGGGTCGCGGCCCTACGAGCAGTACTTC
CAWSVGSRPYEQYF
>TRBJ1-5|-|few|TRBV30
TGTGCCTGGAGTGTTCGCCCGGATCCCGATCAGCCCCAGCATTTT
CAWSVRPDPDQPQHF
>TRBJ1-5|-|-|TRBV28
TGTGCCAGCTGGGACATTGGTAGCAATCAGCCCCAGCATTTT
CASWDIGSNQPQHF
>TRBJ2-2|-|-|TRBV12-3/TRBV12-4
TGTGCCAGCATCGCGGAGGGGTCCGGGGAGCTGTTTTTT
CASIAEGSGELFF
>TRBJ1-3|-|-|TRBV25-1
TGTGCCAGCAGTGACGCGGGGGATTCTGGAAACACCATATATTTT
CASSDAGDSGNTIYF
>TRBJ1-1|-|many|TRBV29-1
TGCAGCGTGGGGGGAGCCCCCATGAACACTGAAGCTTTCTTT
CSVGGAPMNTEAFF
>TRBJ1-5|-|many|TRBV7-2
TGTGCCAGCAGTCGACAGCCCAATCAGCCCCAGCATTTT
CASSRQPNQPQHF
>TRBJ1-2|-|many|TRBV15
TGTGCCACCAGCAGAGACAGGGCGGTAATTCTATACTCTGGCTACACCTTC
CATSRDRAVILYSGYTF
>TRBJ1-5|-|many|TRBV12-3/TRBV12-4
TGTGCCAGCAGCCGGGGGGACGGCAATCAGCCCCAGCATTTT
CASSRGDGNQPQHF
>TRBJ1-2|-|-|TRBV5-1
TGCGCCAGCAGCTTGGTCATAGACTATGGCTACACCTTC
CASSLVIDYGYTF
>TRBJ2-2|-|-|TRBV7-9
TGTGCCAGCAGCTTACCCGACGGGGGCGCGGACACCGGGGAGCTGTTTTTT
CASSLPDGGADTGELFF
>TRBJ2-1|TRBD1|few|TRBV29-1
TGCAGCGTTCGGACAGGTGGCGCTGAGCAGTTCTTC
CSVRTGGAEQFF
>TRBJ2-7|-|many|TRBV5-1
TGCGCCAGCAGCTTGAATGAGGCGCACGAGCAGTACTTC
CASSLNEAHEQYF
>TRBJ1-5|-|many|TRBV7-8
TGTGCCAGCAGCTTGGAATCGATTAGCAATCAGCCCCAGCATTTT
CASSLESISNQPQHF
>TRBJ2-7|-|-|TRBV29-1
TGCAGCGTTGAAACGGATAACGAGCAGTACTTC
CSVETDNEQYF
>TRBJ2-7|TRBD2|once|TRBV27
TGTGCCAGCAGTTTATTAGCGGGAGAGAGTTACGAGCAGTACTTC
CASSLLAGESYEQYF
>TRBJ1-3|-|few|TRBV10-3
TGTGCCAGCATGGGCAGGGCGATTTCTGGAAACACCATATATTTT
CASMGRAISGNTIYF
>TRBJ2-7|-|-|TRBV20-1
TGCAGTGCTAGTATTATCACAAACTACGAGCAGTACTTC
CSASIITNYEQYF
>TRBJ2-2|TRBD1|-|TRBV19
TGTGCCAGTAGTATGGGGACAGGGGCCCTTACCCGGGAGCTGTTTTTT
CASSMGTGALTRELFF
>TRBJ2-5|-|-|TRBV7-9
TGTGCCAGCAGCATGGGGGGGCGGCAGACCCAGTACTTC
CASSMGGRQTQYF
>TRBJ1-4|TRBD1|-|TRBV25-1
TGTGCCAGCAGTCTTCCCAGGGGGGCGGGTGAAAAACTGTTTTTT
CASSLPRGAGEKLFF
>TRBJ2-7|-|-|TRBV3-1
TGTGCCAGCAGCCAAGATTGGTTCTACGAGCAGTACTTC
CASSQDWFYEQYF
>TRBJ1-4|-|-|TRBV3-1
TGTGCCAGCAGCCAAGAAGTTGGCGGTCGAAAACTGTTTTTT
CASSQEVGGRKLFF
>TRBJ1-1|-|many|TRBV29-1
TGCAGCGGGGGGGGCTTGAACACTGAAGCTTTCTTT
CSGGGLNTEAFF
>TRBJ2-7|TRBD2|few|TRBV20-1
TGCAGTGCTAGAGACACCCCGTGGGCGGGGGGCTACGAGCAGTACTTC
CSARDTPWAGGYEQYF
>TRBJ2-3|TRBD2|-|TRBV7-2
TGTGCCAGCAGCTCCGGGACTAGTCTCGTTACAGATACGCAGTATTTT
CASSSGTSLVTDTQYF
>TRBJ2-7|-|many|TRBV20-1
TGCAGTGCTAGACCCGGATCATCCTACGAGCAGTACTTC
CSARPGSSYEQYF
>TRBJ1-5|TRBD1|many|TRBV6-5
TGTGCCAGCAGTTATATGACAGGGGGCAATCAGCCCCAGCATTTT
CASSYMTGGNQPQHF
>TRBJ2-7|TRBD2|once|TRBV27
TGTGCCAGCAGACTAGCGGGGGGCCTTTACGAGCAGTACTTC
CASRLAGGLYEQYF
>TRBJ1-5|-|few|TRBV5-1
TGCGTCAGCAGCGTCTCGGGACAAAATCAGCCCCAGCATTTT
CVSSVSGQNQPQHF
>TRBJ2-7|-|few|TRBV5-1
TGCGCCAGCAGCTTGGGGGATTACGGGCAGTACTTC
CASSLGDYGQYF